These 23 T cell receptor beta chains originate from one sample sequenced in a study of shared clonotypes between healthy human individuals. Repertoires were generated with immunoSEQ multiplex PCR, while TCRdb's copy carries only in-frame clones and drops some. The sample lists hundreds of thousands of clones, 95% seen once, with roughly 0.1% in the top ten. CD8 cells classed as naive were CD45RO-negative and positively selected for CCR7, excluding terminally differentiated effector memory CD45RA+ cells. Sequences were obtained from naive CD8+ T cells sorted from blood. Source of these receptors: a woman in her 30s in good health.

The CDR3 region is CASSGGLAGDEQYF. The CDR3, as DNA: TGTGCCAGCAGCGGCGGACTAGCGGGAGACGAGCAGTACTTC. The chain couples TRBV5-4 to TRBJ2-7, with 13 bases matching TRBD2. The CDR3 runs to 14 residues. Germline V gene data show CDR1 as SGHNT and CDR2 as YYREEE (reference sequence). The junction had 3 bases not matched to a gene; V was cut back by 4 bases and J by 5 bases.

This chain connects TRBV25-1 to TRBJ2-5, with D unresolved. V was pared by 3 bases and J by 11 bases, with 13 bases between. CDR1 is MGHDK and CDR2 is SYGVNS in the germline V gene. The CDR3 is 12 residues long. CDR3 residues: CASSDPSLEQYF. DNA of the CDR3: TGTGCCAGCAGTGACCCCTCCTTGGAGCAGTACTTC.

This sequence joins TRBV6-5 and TRBJ1-2; D is undetermined. The ends were cut back, 2 bases at V and 8 bases at J, with 6 bases in the middle. The germline V gene encodes CDR1 MNHEY and CDR2 SVGAGI. The CDR3 length is 11 residues. The CDR3 here is CASSYAQGYTF. CDR3 in DNA: TGTGCCAGCAGTTACGCGCAGGGCTACACCTTC.

The chain couples TRBV19 to TRBJ2-5; 11 bases fit TRBD1. The tail of the sequence fits TRBJ2-7 better, so the J call may be wrong. The CDR3 spans 14 residues. CDR1 and CDR2 from the germline V gene are LNHDA and SQIVND (reference sequence). The CDR3 DNA is TGTGCCAGTAGCTCCGGGACAGGGGGCTACGAGCAGTACTTC. It is translated as CASSSGTGGYEQYF.

The J gene is TRBJ2-1, the V gene TRBV7-8; TRBD2 agrees at 11 bases. The V segment lost 4 bases and the J segment 8 bases; nucleotides outside the gene matches: 7. Germline values: CDR1 SGHVS, CDR2 FQNEAQ. This CDR3 spans 15 amino acids. CDR3 DNA sequence: TGTGCCAGCAGCTCGAGACTAGCGGGAAAAGATGAGCAGTTCTTC. Translation: CASSSRLAGKDEQFF.

This clone was detected only once. J is TRBJ1-5 and V is TRBV4-1, with D perhaps TRBD1 (5 bases). V was pared by 4 bases and J by 2 bases, with 18 bases between. The CDR3 extends over 17 amino acids. CDR1 and CDR2 from the germline V gene are MGHRA and YSYEKL. The CDR3 nucleotides are TGCGCCAGCAGCCCTCTCGGATCAGGGCTAGGCAATCAGCCCCAGCATTTT. Its protein product is CASSPLGSGLGNQPQHF.

CDR3: CAICDTYRAPYEQYF. As DNA, the CDR3 is TGTGCCATCTGCGATACCTACAGGGCTCCCTACGAGCAGTACTTC. This rearrangement joins TRBV10-3 to TRBJ2-7; a weak D match, TRBD1 (6 bases). Trimming removed 8 bases at V and 2 bases at J, with 19 bases between. CDR1 is ENHRY, CDR2 SYGVKD, per germline. The CDR3 consists of 15 residues.

The chain recombines TRBV7-8 with TRBJ2-5, with D possibly TRBD1 on 6 matching bases. Matching the DNA end better, TRBJ2-7 makes the J call doubtful. The CDR3 length is 13 residues. Germline CDR1 SGHVS, CDR2 FQNEAQ. Written as DNA, the CDR3 is TGTGCCAGCAGCTTAGGCAGGGGCTACGAGCAGTACTTC. Its protein product is CASSLGRGYEQYF.

On this clone: The sample carries other DNA sequences with the same CDR3. This chain joins TRBV28 and TRBJ2-3; no firm D call. Trimming stripped 2 bases from V and 2 bases from J, with 8 bases between. This CDR3 has 14 residues. Germline V lookup: CDR1 MDHEN, CDR2 SYDVKM. CDR3 sequence (DNA): TGTGCCAGCAGTTTAAACAGTCTCACAGATACGCAGTATTTT. This sequence encodes CASSLNSLTDTQYF.

This chain uses TRBV13 with TRBJ2-5, with 10 bases matching TRBD2. With 1 base clipped from V and 1 base from J, the junction kept 6 bases outside the gene matches. CDR1 PRHDT and CDR2 FYEKMQ come from the germline V gene (reference sequence). The CDR3 has 17 amino acids. CDR3 sequence (DNA): TGTGCCAGCAGCTTAGAGTTAGCGGGAGGCACCCAAGAGACCCAGTACTTC. Residues: CASSLELAGGTQETQYF. The full variable domain, completed using reference TRBV13 and TRBJ2-5, is AAGVIQSPRHLIKEKRETATLKCYPIPRHDTVYWYQQGPGQDPQFLISFYEKMQSDKGSIPDRFSAQQFSDYHSELNMSSLELGDSALYFCASSLELAGGTQETQYFGPGTRLLVL.

Concerning this clone itself: Other DNA sequences in the sample encode the same CDR3. The chain employs TRBV28 and TRBJ2-7, with D maybe TRBD2 (6 bases). The CDR3 runs to 14 residues. Per the germline V gene, CDR1 is MDHEN and CDR2 is SYDVKM. Trimming removed 2 bases from V and 2 bases from J, with 10 bases in between. The CDR3 here is CASSLPGTPYEQYF. The CDR3 region has the DNA TGTGCCAGCAGTTTACCAGGGACTCCCTACGAGCAGTACTTC.

This chain links TRBV14 with TRBJ2-1; possibly TRBD2 for D (6 bases). Trimming left V 2 bases short and J 4 bases short, with 18 bases between. Germline CDR1 and CDR2: SGHDN and FVKESK. The CDR3 covers 17 residues. CDR3 residues: CASSQRPGLAVYNEQFF. The CDR3 bases are TGTGCCAGCAGCCAACGACCGGGACTTGCCGTATACAATGAGCAGTTCTTC.

The chain is built from TRBV5-6 and TRBJ2-1; possibly TRBD1 for D (5 bases). Germline V CDR1 and CDR2: SGHDT, YYEEEE. The CDR3 is made up of 18 amino acids. The V end lost 4 bases, the J end lost 0 bases, and 20 bases lay between the germline ends. The CDR3: CASSHSVPRTYSYNEQFF. The CDR3 DNA is TGTGCCAGCAGCCACTCTGTGCCTCGGACATACTCCTACAATGAGCAGTTCTTC.

The rearrangement links TRBV27 to TRBJ1-3; a weak D match, TRBD1 (6 bases). With 6 bases removed from V and 1 base from J, the gap between germline ends came to 13 bases. The CDR3 loop spans 15 amino acids. From germline, CDR1 is MNHEY and CDR2 SMNVEV (reference sequence). The CDR3, as DNA: TGTGCCAGCAGCCCACGGGACACATCTGGAAACACCATATATTTT. It codes for CASSPRDTSGNTIYF.

This chain connects TRBV19 to TRBJ2-5, with 7 bases matching TRBD2. V gave up 1 base and J gave up 0 bases; unmatched junction bases: 8. CDR3 length: 17 amino acids. The germline V gene encodes CDR1 LNHDA and CDR2 SQIVND (reference sequence). The CDR3 here is CASSIGLAEIYQETQYF. The CDR3 coding sequence is TGTGCCAGTAGTATAGGGCTAGCGGAGATATACCAAGAGACCCAGTACTTC.

This rearrangement joins TRBV9 to TRBJ2-3; 8 bases agree with TRBD2. Trimming cost V 4 bases and J 1 base; bases outside gene matches: 2. This CDR3 has 14 residues. The germline CDR1 and CDR2 sequences are SGDLS and YYNGEE. CDR3 region: CASSTSGGTDTQYF. The CDR3 DNA is TGTGCCAGCAGCACTAGCGGAGGCACAGATACGCAGTATTTT.

The chain has TRBV13 and TRBJ1-2, with D possibly TRBD1 on 5 matching bases. Germline-derived CDR1 and CDR2 are PRHDT and FYEKMQ (reference sequence). Trimming stripped 0 bases from V and 3 bases from J, with 8 bases between. The CDR3 sequence is 14 residues long. CDR3 DNA sequence: TGTGCCAGCAGCTTAGGAAGGGGTGACTATGGCTACACCTTC. Translating it yields CASSLGRGDYGYTF.

CDR3 in DNA: TGCGCCAGCAGCCCCCCAAGTGCCAACACAGATACGCAGTATTTT. The encoded protein is CASSPPSANTDTQYF. V gene TRBV4-1 combines with J gene TRBJ2-3; no firm D call. The CDR3 is 15 amino acids. Germline values: CDR1 MGHRA, CDR2 YSYEKL. Trimming left V 4 bases short and J 2 bases short, with 13 bases between.

V is TRBV19 and J is TRBJ2-5; D gene unclear. Germline CDR1 and CDR2: LNHDA and SQIVND (reference sequence). The length of the CDR3 is 14 residues. The V end lost 3 bases, the J end lost 0 bases, and 8 bases lay between the germline ends. The CDR3 region is CASSMNGYQETQYF. The CDR3 bases are TGTGCCAGTAGTATGAATGGGTACCAAGAGACCCAGTACTTC.

This chain uses TRBV9 with TRBJ1-4, with D possibly TRBD1 on 5 matching bases. This CDR3 comprises 16 residues. V lost 3 bases and J 11 bases, leaving 23 bases between the germline ends. Germline CDR1 is SGDLS and CDR2 is YYNGEE. The CDR3 protein is CASSAAQQGPWGKLFF. In DNA, the CDR3 is TGTGCCAGCAGCGCCGCCCAGCAGGGCCCCTGGGGCAAACTGTTTTTT.

This sequence joins TRBV7-6 and TRBJ2-5, with a possible D match to TRBD2 (5 bases). V lost 1 base to trimming and J lost 4 bases, with 7 bases between them. The CDR3 sequence is 13 residues long. Germline V gives CDR1 SGHVS, CDR2 FNYEAQ. As DNA, the CDR3 is TGTGCCAGCAGCTTAGTACGGGGAGAGACCCAGTACTTC. Translation gives CASSLVRGETQYF. The full variable domain, completed using reference TRBV7-6 and TRBJ2-5, is GAGVSQSPRYKVTKRGQDVALRCDPISGHVSLYWYRQALGQGPEFLTYFNYEAQQDKSGLPNDRFSAERPEGSISTLTIQRTEQRDSAMYRCASSLVRGETQYFGPGTRLLVL.

The V and J genes are TRBV5-1 and TRBJ1-1; maybe TRBD1 (6 bases). Germline CDR1 reads SGHRS; CDR2 reads YFSETQ. This CDR3 comprises 15 residues. Trimming took off 4 bases at V and 0 bases at J, with 13 bases between the two ends. CDR3 coding DNA: TGCGCCAGCAGCCTGGCTAGGGACATGAACACTGAAGCTTTCTTT. Translation gives CASSLARDMNTEAFF.

This chain uses TRBV15 with TRBJ2-7; unclear D gene. Deletions cut 5 bases from V and 2 bases from J, with 13 bases between. Germline V gene data show CDR1 as LNHNV and CDR2 as YYDKDF (reference sequence). The length of the CDR3 is 14 residues. The CDR3 sequence is CATSQAEETYEQYF. CDR3 in DNA: TGTGCCACCAGCCAAGCCGAGGAAACCTACGAGCAGTACTTC.